The next 13 T cell receptor beta chains were all read from a single sample in a study of shared clonotypes between healthy human individuals. Sequenced by immunoSEQ multiplex PCR; TCRdb stores in-frame clones only, minus some. The table lists around 1.5 million clones, approximately 98% of them singletons. The sample was naive CD4+ T cells sorted from blood. The subset denotes: CD45RA+ positively selected. These receptors were collected from a man aged 25 to 40 in good health.

The chain has TRBV9 and TRBJ1-2; TRBD1 matches at 10 bases. Per germline, CDR1 SGDLS and CDR2 YYNGEE. The length of the CDR3 is 15 residues. V lost 0 bases to trimming and J lost 5 bases; unmatched junction nucleotides: 4. CDR3 sequence (DNA): TGTGCCAGCAGCGTAGACGGGACAGGGGAATATGGCTACACCTTC. It encodes CASSVDGTGEYGYTF.

The chain joins TRBV28 to TRBJ2-2, with 11 nucleotides matching TRBD2. With 5 bases clipped from V and 6 bases from J, the junction kept 8 bases outside the gene matches. Per the germline V gene, CDR1 is MDHEN and CDR2 is SYDVKM. The CDR3 is 16 residues long. The CDR3 spells CASSAIRLAGSGELFF. The CDR3 nucleotides read TGTGCCAGCAGTGCAATTCGACTAGCGGGATCCGGGGAGCTGTTTTTT.

On this clone: In the same sample, other DNA sequences code for this CDR3. The CDR3 nucleotides read TGTGCCAGCAGCCCGGGGACTAGCGGCTACAATGAGCAGTTCTTC. Protein product: CASSPGTSGYNEQFF. The chain has TRBV7-9 and TRBJ2-1, with TRBD2 matching 11 bases. The CDR3 consists of 15 residues. Germline CDR1 reads SEHNR; CDR2 reads FQNEAQ (reference sequence). Losses at the gene ends were 5 bases for V and 3 bases for J; bases not matched to a gene: 3.

V is TRBV11-2 and J is TRBJ2-1; D uncertain. V was pared by 1 base and J by 15 bases, with 13 bases between. This CDR3 contains 12 residues. Germline V gives CDR1 SGHAT, CDR2 FQNNGV. CDR3: CASSLGTVAPFF. CDR3 nucleotides: TGTGCCAGCAGCTTAGGTACGGTTGCCCCGTTCTTC.

This chain uses TRBV5-1 with TRBJ2-7, with D possibly matching TRBD2 (6 bases). V was cut by 4 bases and J by 7 bases, with 15 bases left in between. The CDR3 is 13 amino acids. Germline lookup yields CDR1 SGHRS and CDR2 YFSETQ. The CDR3 loop reads CASSLSVAGEQYF. CDR3 coding DNA: TGCGCCAGCAGCCTGAGTGTGGCGGGAGAGCAGTACTTC.

This clone was seen just once. The chain combines TRBV4-3 with TRBJ2-4; D is possibly TRBD2 (5 bases). CDR3 size: 17 residues. The ends were cut back, 0 bases at V and 3 bases at J, with 15 bases in the middle. Per germline, CDR1 LGHNA and CDR2 YSLEER. CDR3 in DNA: TGCGCCAGCAGCCAAGAAGTTACTAGAAGTGACAAAAACATTCAGTACTTC. Translation gives CASSQEVTRSDKNIQYF.

This clone was seen a single time. The chain recombines TRBV10-3 with TRBJ2-1, with D possibly matching TRBD2 (6 bases). The CDR3 has 15 residues. V lost 0 bases and J 5 bases, leaving 11 bases between the germline ends. Germline CDR1 and CDR2: ENHRY and SYGVKD. This CDR3 reads CAISESGEEHNEQFF. The CDR3 DNA reads as TGTGCCATCAGTGAGTCGGGGGAGGAACACAATGAGCAGTTCTTC.

V and J are TRBV4-1 and TRBJ1-3; D ambiguous. The CDR3 length is 14 residues. Germline V lookup: CDR1 MGHRA, CDR2 YSYEKL. The germline V and J ends were trimmed by 4 bases and 1 base, with 8 bases remaining between them. CDR3 DNA: TGCGCCAGCAGCCGGGAGTTATCTGGAAACACCATATATTTT. Translation: CASSRELSGNTIYF.

The CDR3 sequence is CASSQDLRGGLASADTQYF. The CDR3 DNA is TGCGCCAGCAGCCAAGATCTAAGGGGCGGACTAGCGAGCGCAGATACGCAGTATTTT. This chain joins TRBV4-3 and TRBJ2-3; 9 nucleotides line up with TRBD2. The J segment lost 4 bases and the V segment lost 0 bases, leaving 14 bases of the junction unmatched. The CDR3 spans 19 residues. Per the germline V gene, CDR1 is LGHNA and CDR2 is YSLEER.

Here the CDR3 DNA reads TGTGCCAGCAGCTTGGCATTAGCGCCAGAGACCCAGTACTTC. This encodes CASSLALAPETQYF. The chain combines TRBV5-4 with TRBJ2-5, with a weak D call TRBD2 (5 bases). Trimming took 0 bases from V and 4 from J, leaving 10 bases between them. The V gene's germline CDR1 is SGHNT and CDR2 YYREEE (reference sequence). The CDR3 is made up of 14 amino acids.

V is TRBV15 and J is TRBJ2-1; 11 nucleotides agree with TRBD2. V dropped 0 bases and J dropped 2; count of bases not matched to a gene: 24. The CDR3 runs 24 residues. The germline V gene has CDR1 LNHNV and CDR2 YYDKDF (reference sequence). The CDR3 coding sequence is TGTGCCACCAGCAGAGATCCCCCTATGGGGATTAGCGGGAGGGCCAACTTTCCCTACAATGAGCAGTTCTTC. It is translated as CATSRDPPMGISGRANFPYNEQFF.

The count of this clone is one. V and J are TRBV9 and TRBJ1-4; maybe TRBD1 (5 bases). Germline-derived CDR1 and CDR2 are SGDLS and YYNGEE. CDR3 length equals 13 residues. V was pared by 4 bases and J by 8 bases, with 12 bases between. Written as DNA, the CDR3 is TGTGCCAGCAGCACCGGGACCGGAGAAAAACTGTTTTTT. Translation: CASSTGTGEKLFF.

The rearrangement joins TRBV5-1 to TRBJ2-3; no clear D gene. The CDR3 is 13 amino acids. Germline CDR1 and CDR2: SGHRS and YFSETQ. V was clipped by 0 bases and J by 6 bases, with 8 bases between them. The CDR3 loop reads CASSLAAKDTQYF. As DNA, the CDR3 is TGCGCCAGCAGCTTGGCTGCGAAGGATACGCAGTATTTT.